These 10 T cell receptor beta chains were all obtained from the same sample, sequenced in a study of T cells in Graves' hyperthyroidism and ophthalmopathy. Using RNA transcripts as the source, TCR beta CDR3 regions were amplified. The HTBI primer set drove a first-round RT-PCR of the TCR CDR3. In TCRdb, the multiplex PCR reads were re-called with MiXCR into one record per CDR3 protein. The sample has about 560,000 distinct CDR3 sequences; over 15% are singletons. The sample comprised blood. These receptors were collected from a young woman with Graves' hyperthyroidism.

The chain combines TRBV6-1 with TRBJ1-4; D uncertain. The CDR3 consists of 14 residues. The germline CDR1 and CDR2 sequences are MNHNS and SASEGT. Between the trimmed V and J ends, which lost 6 bases and 8 bases, there was a span of 16 bases. As DNA, the CDR3 is TGTGCCAGCAGCTGGACGTCCGTACGCGAAAAACTGTTTTTT. The encoded protein is CASSWTSVREKLFF.

The sample holds one count of this clonotype. The chain couples TRBV4-1 to TRBJ2-5; TRBD2 might be the D (6 bases). V lost 1 base and J lost 9, with 33 bases in between. The germline gives CDR1 MGHRA, CDR2 YSYEKL. CDR3 length equals 20 residues. Written as DNA, the CDR3 is TGCGCCAGCAGCCAAGTGCTCGAGGGACTCGAGACTCTCAGGTTCGTAGCCCAGTACTTC. It translates to CASSQVLEGLETLRFVAQYF.

At least ten counts were recorded for this clonotype. This chain links TRBV7-9 with TRBJ2-7, with D tentatively TRBD1 or TRBD2 (6 bases each). Germline CDR1 and CDR2: SEHNR and FQNEAQ (reference sequence). The V and J ends lost 5 bases and 6 bases respectively, with 11 bases between them. This CDR3 region has 12 residues. CDR3 nucleotides: TGTGCCAGCAGCACGGGGGCGGTCGAGCAGTACTTC. The encoded protein is CASSTGAVEQYF.

This clonotype has a handful of counts. V and J are TRBV20-1 and TRBJ2-2, with unresolved D. There are 16 residues in the CDR3. CDR1 is DFQATT, CDR2 SNEGSKA, per germline (reference sequence). V shed 1 base and J shed 3 bases, with 15 bases lying between them. The CDR3 sequence: CSARVGKSTDTGELFF. CDR3 coding DNA: TGCAGTGCTAGAGTGGGAAAAAGTACGGACACCGGGGAGCTGTTTTTT.

This clonotype came up a few times. The CDR3 nucleotides read TGTGCCAGCAGTTCCCCGGGCCTTACGAGAGGGGGTTACAATGAGCAGTTCTTC. This codes for CASSSPGLTRGGYNEQFF. The chain links TRBV28 to TRBJ2-1; a possible D gene is TRBD1 (6 bases). With 4 bases removed from V and 4 bases from J, the gap between germline ends came to 23 bases. Germline lookup yields CDR1 MDHEN and CDR2 SYDVKM. The CDR3 has 18 amino acids.

In its sample, this clonotype was seen many times. The J gene is TRBJ2-1, the V gene TRBV18; 9 bases agree with TRBD1. The V gene end was trimmed by 6 bases and the J gene end by 7 bases; junction bases not matched to a gene: 7. Looked up from germline, CDR1 is KGHSH and CDR2 is LQKENI. This CDR3 contains 14 residues. The CDR3 DNA follows: TGTGCCAGCTCCGGGACAGGGAAGCGTAATGAGCAGTTCTTC. It translates to CASSGTGKRNEQFF.

This clonotype appeared many times. The gene calls are TRBV20-1 and TRBJ2-5, with TRBD2 matching 13 bases. The CDR3 contains 14 residues. Germline CDR1 is DFQATT and CDR2 is SNEGSKA (reference sequence). V lost 6 bases to trimming and J lost 4 bases; unmatched junction nucleotides: 5. CDR3 in DNA: TGCAGTGCCACTAGCGGGGGGGGTCTAGAGACCCAGTACTTC. This encodes CSATSGGGLETQYF.

This clonotype came up a few times. V gene TRBV12-3 or TRBV12-4 combines with J gene TRBJ2-1; D unclear. The CDR3 is 16 residues long. V lost 2 bases, J lost 6 bases, and 17 bases lay in between. The chain's CDR3 is CASSLLLATPGNEQFF. As DNA, the CDR3 is TGTGCCAGCAGTTTATTGTTAGCCACCCCTGGCAATGAGCAGTTCTTC.

For this clonotype: Given a much more abundant clone one base away, this may be a read error. V and J are TRBV3-1 and TRBJ1-3; D gene ambiguous. Germline assignment: CDR1 LGHDT and CDR2 YNNKEL (reference sequence). CDR3 length: 14 amino acids. Here the CDR3 reads CASSLEDSGYTIYF. In DNA form, the CDR3 reads TGTGCCAGCAGCCTAGAGGATTCTGGATACACCATATATTTT.

This clonotype came up a few times. The rearrangement uses TRBV2 and TRBJ2-3; a possible D gene is TRBD2 (6 bases). Trimming removed 6 bases from V and 11 bases from J, with 12 bases in between. CDR3 length equals 11 residues. The V gene's germline CDR1 is SNHLY and CDR2 FYNNEI. The CDR3 DNA is TGTGCCAGCAGCCTCCGGGAGCTGCAGTATTTT. Protein sequence: CASSLRELQYF.